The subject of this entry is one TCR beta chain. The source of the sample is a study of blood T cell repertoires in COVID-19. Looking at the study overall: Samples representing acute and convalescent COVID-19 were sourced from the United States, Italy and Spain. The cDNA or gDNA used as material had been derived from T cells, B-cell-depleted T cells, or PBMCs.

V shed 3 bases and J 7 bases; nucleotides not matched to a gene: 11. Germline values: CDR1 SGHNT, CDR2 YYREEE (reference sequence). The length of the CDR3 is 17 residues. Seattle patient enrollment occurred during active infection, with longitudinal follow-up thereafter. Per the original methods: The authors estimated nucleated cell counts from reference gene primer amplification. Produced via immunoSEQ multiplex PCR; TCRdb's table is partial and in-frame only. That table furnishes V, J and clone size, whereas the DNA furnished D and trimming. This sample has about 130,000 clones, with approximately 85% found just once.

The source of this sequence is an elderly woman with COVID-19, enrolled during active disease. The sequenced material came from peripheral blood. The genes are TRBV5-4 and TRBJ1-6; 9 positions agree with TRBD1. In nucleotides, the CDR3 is TGTGCCAGCAGCTGGGGCCAGACGGGGACAGGGAATTCACCCCTCCACTTT. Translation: CASSWGQTGTGNSPLHF.